The source of this T cell receptor (beta chain) is a study of breast tumors, draining lymph nodes, adjacent tissues listed by TCRdb under 2016. Regarding the research as a whole: The study compared TCR beta repertoires across tumor, adjacent nontumor tissue and axillary lymph nodes from breast cancer patients. In human breast cancer, the study set out to assess how tumor, surrounding tissue and draining lymph node repertoires relate to one another and whether T cells might be exchanged between them. What the authors observed across the whole study: Rather than being directly demonstrated, the conclusion that tumor T cells originate in lymph nodes was presented as consistent with a hypothesis. The data were considered consistent with most tumor T cells being derived from the lymph node and subsequently expanding within tumor tissue. T-cell repertoire diversity in tumors was found to be lower than in lymph nodes but higher than in nontumor tissue, and preferential V and J gene usage was observed. The similarity between tumor and nontumor tissue repertoires was significantly greater in luminal-like breast cancer than in basal-like breast cancer.

Lymph node samples were obtained from the axillary draining lymph nodes of breast cancer patients. The table lists this clonotype with many counts. What antigen it recognizes has not been identified. It has no much larger one-base neighbor in the sample; base qualities were not kept. Looking up the germline V gene (reference sequence) yields CDR1 DFQATT and CDR2 SNEGSKA. V was cut back by 0 bases and J by 4 bases, leaving a gap of 19 bases between them. From cysteine to phenylalanine, the CDR3 is 16 amino acids long. Only CDR3 DNA is held: 48 bases, read in frame from base 1. TCRdb shows the sequencer as Illumina HiSeq 2000. Multiplex PCR amplification was used to generate the TCR beta chain libraries. High-throughput sequencing was used to analyze the amplified TCR beta chain products. TCRdb handled the public reads itself, with Q25 trimming in fastp and clone calling in MiXCR, and kept productive beta chains. Rows are combined by CDR3 protein, so each entry shows the most common genes and DNA. For this sample the table gives 250,000 or so distinct CDR3 sequences, of which 30% were detected only once. About 1.2% of the sample lies in the top ten.

The V and J segments used are TRBV20-1 and TRBJ2-7; no D gene can be assigned with confidence. The sequenced material came from axillary lymph node tissue. This sequence originates from a female donor with breast cancer. Some clones in this sample may be carry-over from other donors' samples. The encoded CDR3 is CSARDLTGPAPYEQYF. The bases are TGCAGTGCTAGAGATCTGACGGGCCCAGCCCCGTACGAGCAGTACTTC.